This section outlines one TCR beta chain sequence together with its context. Each CDR3 protein gets one entry after TCRdb re-called the 5' RACE reads with MiXCR. The sample records over 600,000 distinct CDR3 sequences, 21% being singletons. Losses at the gene ends were 5 bases for V and 6 bases for J; bases not matched to a gene: 8. The V gene's germline CDR1 is DFQATT and CDR2 SNEGSKA (reference sequence). The CDR3 loop spans 13 amino acids. The data derive from a study of identical twins. These data are also associated with another study on T cells expressing NK-cell markers.

The receptor was derived from a woman aged 18-30 years in good health. The chain combines TRBV20-1 with TRBJ2-7; TRBD2 aligns across 9 bases. The sequenced sample consisted of PBMCs. The CDR3 here is CSAHFSGSREQYF. Written as DNA, the CDR3 is TGCAGTGCTCATTTTAGCGGGAGTCGCGAGCAGTACTTC.